This T cell receptor (beta chain) is from a study of graft-versus-host responses after intestinal transplantation (dated by TCRdb to the early 2020s). Turning to the overall study: Multivisceral, liver-intestinal, or isolated intestinal transplants were received by the recipients. Rather than going through the commercial service, samples from a few later patients were sequenced in-house on an Illumina MiSeq and processed with MiXCR. Anti-thymocyte globulin induction was given to all recipients, followed by maintenance tacrolimus and steroids for approximately 3 years. A peak of at least 4% donor T cells among recipient peripheral blood mononuclear cells was the definition used for donor T cell macrochimerism. Graft-versus-host and host-versus-graft alloreactive T cell clones were tracked in the graft, circulation and bone marrow after intestinal transplantation using bulk TCR-beta CDR3 sequencing. A cohort of under 30 intestinal transplant recipients, including one retransplant, was enrolled, and 3 patients lacking pretransplant specimens were excluded. Alloreactive clones were identified by sequencing pre-transplant mixed lymphocyte reaction products and comparing these products with unstimulated pre-transplant donor and recipient T cells.

The research as a whole found: The relatively low number and heterogeneity of intestinal transplant patients limited the conclusions. Patients with donor T cell macrochimerism had high GvH to HvG T cell clonal ratios in their allografts. Early after transplant, peak levels of circulating GvH clones were found to be associated with declines in HvG clones. GvH clones were detected in recipient bone marrow, and some appeared earlier in ileal mucosa or blood, consistent with an intestinal mucosal origin.

At the junction V is shortened by 2 bases and J by 6 bases, with 10 bases in between. CDR1 MNHNS and CDR2 SASEGT are derived from the germline V gene. The CDR3 numbers 13 residues from cysteine through phenylalanine. Only CDR3 DNA remains: 39 bases, in frame from the first base. The time point label of this sample denotes: cells obtained before transplantation from donor or recipient. CD3+CD4+ and CD3+CD8+ populations were FACS-sorted from unstimulated pre-transplant donor and recipient cells taken from spleen or lymph nodes. Preparation of the library involved the immunoSEQ multiplex PCR assay. For most patients, genomic DNA was isolated with the Qiagen DNeasy Blood and Tissue Kit and shipped frozen to Adaptive Biotechnologies for TCR sequencing. High-throughput TCR-beta CDR3 sequencing of genomic DNA from most patients was performed by Adaptive Biotechnologies. In the authors' own workflow: Adaptive's ImmunoSEQ software supplied the TCR sequencing data for 15 to 20 patients, while MiXCR and VDJtools were used to process a few other patients. To correct CD4 versus CD8 sorting errors, any sequence found in both subsets at a frequency ratio below 5:1 was removed. CDR3 nucleotide sequences shared between donor and recipient were removed because the origin of such sequences could not be assigned. At least 2-fold expansion over unstimulated cells and a minimum CFSE-low frequency of 0.002% (template counts) or 0.001% (read counts) were required for clones to be classified as alloreactive. A clone was considered mappable if detected in the sequenced pre-transplant spleen, lymph node, or MLR CFSE-low populations of the donor or recipient. Cumulative frequency of alloreactive clones was calculated as a percentage of all sequences weighted by copy number. The table comes from immuneACCESS by way of TCRdb, which keeps in-frame sequences with V and J called. Part of the clones is missing from these tables; in studies checked, under half for an unresolved V gene and the rest for unknown reasons. V, J and clone size reflect that table, while D and trimming were determined from the DNA. In all, the sample holds roughly 100,000 clones, and 80% to 95% of those were seen once. The ten largest clones take up 0.95% to 1.5% of the sample.

Of note for this clone: Its specific antigen is unknown. No per-base quality is available; no much larger clone lies one base away.

The TCR comes from a human donor who received an intestinal transplant. The specimen was unstimulated CD8+ T cells sorted from spleen or lymph node cells, collected before intestinal transplant. The sequence joins TRBV6-1 to TRBJ1-1, with TRBD1 as a weak D call on 6 bases. The bases are TGTGCCAGCAGTGAATACGGGGGCCCTGAAGCTTTCTTT. Its protein product is CASSEYGGPEAFF.